This T cell receptor beta chain came from a study of graft-versus-host responses after intestinal transplantation. Study summary: Anti-thymocyte globulin induction was given to all recipients, followed by tacrolimus and steroids for around three years.

With respect to this clone: Antigen specificity is unknown.

Trimming shortened V by 5 bases and J by 0 bases, and 11 bases separated the two germline ends. The CDR3 extends over 14 amino acids. The germline V gene encodes CDR1 SEHNR and CDR2 FQNEAQ (reference sequence). Clones were sequenced by immunoSEQ multiplex PCR, and TCRdb holds only the in-frame ones, with some missing. The sample contains tens of thousands of clones, approximately 94% of which appear only once. The sequenced sample was unstimulated CD8+ T cells sorted from spleen or lymph node cells, obtained before intestinal transplant. This chain links TRBV7-9 with TRBJ2-7; D is perhaps TRBD1 (5 bases). This TCR came from a human donor who received an intestinal transplant. The CDR3 nucleotides read TGTGCCAGCAGCCCTGACAGCCTCTCCTACGAGCAGTACTTC. It codes for CASSPDSLSYEQYF. The whole variable domain, remainder taken from reference TRBV7-9 and TRBJ2-7, is DTGVSQNPRHKITKRGQNVTFRCDPISEHNRLYWYRQTLGQGPEFLTYFQNEAQLEKSRLLSDRFSAERPKGSFSTLEIQRTEQGDSAMYLCASSPDSLSYEQYFGPGTRLTVT.